The present entry profiles one TCR beta chain with its context. Its specificity is not known. This was a deep-level run. Assay used: immunoSEQ multiplex PCR; TCRdb lists only in-frame clones, some missing. The sample contains some 2,000,000 clones, less than 95% of which appear only once. Naive CD8 cells lacked CD45RO, underwent positive selection for CCR7 and left out terminally differentiated effector memory CD45RA+ cells. This entry belongs to a study of shared clonotypes between healthy human individuals. As for the study in general: CD8 memory received one plate per donor, CD8 naive two, CD4 memory three and CD4 naive three. Study-wide findings and caveats: The sharing of approximately 5.1% of naive CD4 clonotypes was seen across several donors. Some clonotypes were shared by all four sorted-subset donors, while others were not shared. The non-shared ones had lower generation probabilities than the shared ones.

V was pared by 1 base and J by 3 bases, with 7 bases between. The CDR3 runs to 13 residues. Germline V gene data show CDR1 as SGHTA and CDR2 as FQGNSA. The chain combines TRBV7-2 with TRBJ2-7; weak D call: TRBD1 (5 bases). The sequenced material came from naive CD8+ T cells sorted from blood. The origin of this receptor is a man in his late teens or twenties in good health. CDR3 residues: CASSLDTGYEQYF. In DNA form, the CDR3 reads TGTGCCAGCAGCTTAGATACAGGCTACGAGCAGTACTTC.